What follows are 14 T cell receptor beta chains derived from one specimen sequenced in a study of human T cells and chemical hapten exposure (TCRdb year 2021). This sample's time point label indicates: patch test 2, 6 weeks after DPC sensitization. The sample's treatment or condition label, decoded: therapeutic diphenylcyclopropenone sensitization with weekly scalp DPC. The library was produced with RACE. Sequencing instrument: NextSeq 500. TCRdb reprocessing: public reads trimmed at Q25 with fastp, clones called with MiXCR, in-frame beta chains kept. Each CDR3 protein appears once, grouped with its most common genes and DNA. The sample records some 70,000 distinct CDR3 sequences, 10% of which are singletons. Around 7% of the sample lies in the top ten. Sequences were derived from whole blood, sampled in connection with sensitization to the hapten diphenylcyclopropenone (DPC). The origin of the receptors is a woman aged 50 to 60 with alopecia areata. Some clones in this sample may be carry-over from other donors' samples.

This chain joins TRBV6-5 and TRBJ1-1; 7 nucleotides agree with TRBD1. Germline trimming cut 8 bases from V and 8 bases from J; bases unmatched to any gene: 14. The CDR3 extends over 14 amino acids. CDR1 and CDR2 from the germline V gene are MNHEY and SVGAGI. DNA for the CDR3: TGTGCCAGCCGGACAGGAGCTAGAACACTGGAAGCTTTCTTT. This encodes CASRTGARTLEAFF.

This clonotype was seen repeatedly, ten times or more. This chain joins TRBV5-8 and TRBJ1-2; 12 bases are a match to TRBD1. CDR1 and CDR2 from the germline V gene are SGHTS and YDEGEE. The CDR3 has 17 amino acids. After removal of 3 bases from V and 4 bases from J, the junction contained 10 bases not matched to a gene. CDR3 nucleotide sequence: TGTGCCAGCAGCTCTACGGGACAGGGGGCGCTTTCCTATGGCTACACCTTC. This sequence encodes CASSSTGQGALSYGYTF.

In this sample, this clonotype turned up many times. This chain joins TRBV15 and TRBJ2-3; 10 nucleotides agree with TRBD2. The V segment lost 0 bases and the J segment 7 bases; nucleotides outside the gene matches: 16. Germline-derived CDR1 and CDR2 are LNHNV and YYDKDF (reference sequence). The CDR3 contains 19 residues. The CDR3 region has the DNA TGTGCCACCAGCAGAGATCGGTGGAGAACTAGCGGGGCCATAAATACGCAGTATTTT. Its translation: CATSRDRWRTSGAINTQYF.

This clonotype came up once. V usage is TRBV2 and J usage is TRBJ1-2; a possible D gene is TRBD1 (6 bases). The CDR3 length is 14 residues. V was cut by 1 base and J by 6 bases, with 12 bases left in between. Germline-derived CDR1 and CDR2 are SNHLY and FYNNEI. This CDR3 is CASSEGLTGDGYTF. The DNA of the CDR3 is TGTGCCAGCAGTGAAGGGTTGACAGGAGATGGCTACACCTTC.

In this sample, this clonotype turned up many times. V and J are TRBV12-3 or TRBV12-4 and TRBJ2-4; the match to TRBD2 covers 10 bases. V trimming: 7 bases; J trimming: 0 bases; junction bases outside the gene matches: 12. This CDR3 has 18 amino acids. CDR3 bases: TGTGCCAGCACGAGAGGGGGACTAGCGATGGAAGCCAAAAACATTCAGTACTTC. Translation: CASTRGGLAMEAKNIQYF.

Concerning this clonotype itself: This may be a read error: a much more frequent sequence differs by one nucleotide. The V call is TRBV28, the J call TRBJ2-7; no firm D call. CDR3 length equals 12 residues. The germline gives CDR1 MDHEN, CDR2 SYDVKM. The V and J ends lost 2 bases and 2 bases respectively, with 4 bases between them. The CDR3 loop reads CASSLGTYEQYF. For the CDR3, the DNA is TGTGCCAGCAGTTTAGGGACCTACGAGCAGTACTTC.

This clonotype was recorded a few times. The rearrangement uses TRBV3-1 and TRBJ1-5; no definite D call. The CDR3 has 12 residues. V lost 1 base, J lost 6 bases, and 4 bases lay in between. Germline assignment: CDR1 LGHDT and CDR2 YNNKEL (reference sequence). The CDR3 sequence is CASSQGSQPQHF. The CDR3 DNA reads TGTGCCAGCAGCCAAGGGTCTCAGCCCCAGCATTTT.

This clonotype was counted a few times. V and J are TRBV9 and TRBJ2-1; D not certain. V was cut by 2 bases and J by 6 bases, with 12 bases left in between. The CDR3 covers 14 residues. Per germline, CDR1 SGDLS and CDR2 YYNGEE. The CDR3 bases are TGTGCCAGCAGCGTTATCGGGTTGCCCAATGAGCAGTTCTTC. This gives the protein CASSVIGLPNEQFF.

This clonotype was recorded many times. The V gene is TRBV12-5, the J gene TRBJ2-2; no clear D. The CDR3 contains 12 residues. Trimming shortened V by 2 bases and J by 4 bases, and 2 bases separated the two germline ends. Germline V gene sequence: CDR1 LGHNT, CDR2 FRNRAP. CDR3 DNA: TGTGCTAGTGGTTTGACCACCGGGGAGCTGTTTTTT. Amino acid sequence: CASGLTTGELFF.

This clonotype was counted between two and nine times. The gene calls are TRBV20-1 and TRBJ2-1, with a possible D match to TRBD2 (5 bases). V was shortened by 3 bases and J by 3 bases, with 6 bases between the two germline ends. Germline V gives CDR1 DFQATT, CDR2 SNEGSKA (reference sequence). CDR3 size: 12 residues. DNA of the CDR3: TGCAGTGCTAGCGGGATCTACAATGAGCAGTTCTTC. As protein: CSASGIYNEQFF.

In this sample, this clonotype turned up a few times. This chain joins TRBV13 and TRBJ2-1, with a possible D match to TRBD2 (5 bases). Germline lookup yields CDR1 PRHDT and CDR2 FYEKMQ (reference sequence). This CDR3 is built from 14 residues. V lost 4 bases and J lost 4, with 11 bases in between. CDR3 residues: CASSSGLMYNEQFF. Here the CDR3 DNA reads TGTGCCAGCAGCTCCGGACTTATGTACAATGAGCAGTTCTTC. The variable domain in full, completed from reference TRBV13 and TRBJ2-1, reads AAGVIQSPRHLIKEKRETATLKCYPIPRHDTVYWYQQGPGQDPQFLISFYEKMQSDKGSIPDRFSAQQFSDYHSELNMSSLELGDSALYFCASSSGLMYNEQFFGPGTRLTVL.

Relative to its sample, this clonotype is medium-sized. The rearrangement links TRBV11-2 to TRBJ2-5; no reliable D call. The CDR3 loop spans 13 amino acids. The V end lost 1 base, the J end lost 5 bases, and 8 bases lay between the germline ends. Germline-derived CDR1 and CDR2 are SGHAT and FQNNGV. As DNA, the CDR3 is TGTGCCAGCAGCTTAGGAGGTGCCGAGACCCAGTACTTC. As protein: CASSLGGAETQYF.

This clonotype occurred many times. V gene TRBV19 combines with J gene TRBJ2-7; 14 bases map to TRBD2. With 5 bases clipped from V and 4 bases from J, the junction kept 4 bases outside the gene matches. This CDR3 has 15 residues. Germline V gene lookup returns CDR1 LNHDA and CDR2 SQIVND (reference sequence). The CDR3 is CASSRLAGGPYEQYF. The DNA for the CDR3 is TGTGCCAGTAGTCGACTAGCGGGAGGGCCGTACGAGCAGTACTTC.

The table lists this clonotype with many counts. The chain carries TRBV11-2 and TRBJ2-1; TRBD2 agrees at 9 bases. The CDR3 totals 17 residues. J lost 7 bases, V lost 3 bases, and 13 bases had no gene match. Germline CDR1 and CDR2: SGHAT and FQNNGV. The CDR3 sequence is CASSFPDLAGRRNEQFF. CDR3 nucleotide sequence: TGTGCCAGCAGCTTCCCTGATCTAGCGGGACGTCGGAATGAGCAGTTCTTC.